This paragraph reports one T cell receptor beta chain. This clonotype has more than one count but fewer than ten. It lacks a known antigen. One base away there is no much larger clone; base qualities are not given. Donors were roughly 40 systemically healthy Caucasian individuals from Russia aged roughly 6 to 100 years. Roughly 11 milliliters of peripheral blood were drawn from each donor into EDTA-treated Vacutainer tubes. Ficoll-Paque density-gradient centrifugation was used to isolate PBMCs, with at least 6.5 million per sample. Trizol reagent was used to extract total RNA from the PBMCs, yielding at least 5.5 micrograms per sample. For every donor, flow cytometry on a PBMC aliquot measured the percentage of naive CD45RAhigh/CD27high T cells. This sample was taken from a study of blood T cells in healthy people across ages (dated by TCRdb to 2014 to 2015). Looking at the study overall: In model experiments, template switching captured roughly one uniquely barcoded TCR beta cDNA molecule for every two T cells. The donors were split into four age groups: young (average around 15 years), middle-aged (roughly 39), aged (approximately 59) and long-lived (over 75). To avoid experimental bias, donors of different ages were distributed randomly across sequencing lanes. Two additional independent replicas of 1 million unique cDNA reads from the same blood draw were analyzed for two donors (one aged 18 to 30 and one aged 80 or older). Age-related changes in TCR beta repertoire diversity were measured in the study by deep sequencing normalized with unique cDNA molecular identifiers.

The CDR3, from cysteine to phenylalanine, totals 14 residues. Of all the DNA, just the CDR3 is kept, 42 bases in frame from base 1. Taken from the germline V gene (reference sequence), the CDR1 and CDR2 loops are DFQATT and SNEGSKA. V is trimmed back by 6 bases and J by 2 bases, and the junction contains 8 bases that no gene match accounts for. General conclusions and limits of the study: The percentage of naive T cells measured by flow cytometry correlated strongly with observed TCR beta diversity. As age increased, observed TCR beta diversity per million T cells dropped in a roughly linear way, and a significant reduction was already evident by age 40. The CMV infection status of donors was not known, potentially confounding age-related changes in expanded clonotypes. Compared with the aged group, the long-lived group had more naive CD4+ T cells, fewer expanded clones and increased TCR diversity, a pattern suggesting age selection. Bulk unsorted PBMC profiling prevented conclusive comparison of naive and antigen-experienced compartments. Estimates of total diversity based on one million sequenced T cells were regarded as lower bounds and as underestimates.

Libraries were built with 5' RACE. TCRdb shows the sequencer as Illumina HiSeq 2500. A second PCR of roughly 6 to 11 cycles was run with a J-beta primer mix and a sample-barcoded 5' primer. Each TCR beta cDNA molecule received a unique molecular identifier from a template-switch 5' adaptor carrying 12 random nucleotides. Each sample yielded at least 3 million CDR3-containing paired-end reads. First-strand cDNA synthesis was performed from all RNA using the Mint cDNA synthesis kit, with priming by a TRBC-specific oligonucleotide. All cDNA was treated with uracil-DNA glycosylase and then went through a first 18-cycle PCR with the universal primers M1SS and BC2_uni_R. The paper's data handling went like this. Each sample was normalized by randomly selecting 1 million high-quality reads, each carrying a distinct molecular identifier. Instead of being binned into consensus sequences, reads with shared molecular identifiers were discarded. MiTCR, with a Q25 quality threshold and the strictest error-elimination algorithm, was used for CDR3 identification, clonotype clustering and error correction. A nonparametric unseen species model with Euler transformation was used to estimate a lower bound on total TCR beta diversity. Starting from the raw public reads, TCRdb applied fastp trimming at Q25, assembled clones with MiXCR and retained in-frame beta chains. Each CDR3 protein gets just one entry, which takes the most common genes and DNA from the rows behind it. The V and J calls, along with clone size, are taken from TCRdb and not from the paper's own processing. This sample lists approximately 1.5 million distinct CDR3 sequences; roughly 43% were detected once. The top ten clones comprise around 4% of the sample.

The chain uses TRBV20-1 and TRBJ2-3; 7 nucleotides in the junction match TRBD2. Sequenced: blood. The sequence came from a woman aged 18-29 years in good health. The CDR3 region: CSAFSGGFTDTQYF. Here is the DNA: TGCAGTGCCTTCTCGGGGGGTTTCACAGATACGCAGTATTTT.